These 11 T cell receptor beta chains came from one sample sequenced in a study of blood T cell repertoires in COVID-19. The table came from immunoSEQ multiplex PCR; TCRdb's copy has only in-frame clones and leaves some out. This table has 380,000 or so clones, approximately 86% appearing once. The sequenced sample consisted of peripheral blood. The source is a woman aged 60-70 years with COVID-19, enrolled during active disease.

This rearrangement joins TRBV30 to TRBJ1-2; no clear D gene. Germline CDR1 reads GTSNPN; CDR2 reads SVGIG (reference sequence). The CDR3 is 13 amino acids. V lost 8 bases and J lost 4, with 17 bases in between. CDR3 in amino acids: CARKPGGVYGYTF. The CDR3 nucleotides read TGTGCCCGCAAGCCCGGCGGCGTCTATGGCTACACCTTC.

The V gene is TRBV20-1, the J gene TRBJ2-5; 7 positions match TRBD1. J was trimmed by 12 bases and V by 0 bases; bases with no gene match: 4. This CDR3 comprises 11 residues. Germline values: CDR1 DFQATT, CDR2 SNEGSKA (reference sequence). CDR3 DNA: TGCAGTGCTAGAGATCCCACAGGGGAGTACTTC. It is translated as CSARDPTGEYF.

The V call is TRBV4-1, the J call TRBJ2-7; 7 nucleotides match TRBD1. This CDR3 is built from 15 residues. The V gene end was trimmed by 5 bases and the J gene end by 2 bases; junction bases not matched to a gene: 9. In germline, CDR1 is MGHRA, CDR2 YSYEKL. CDR3 sequence (DNA): TGCGCCAGCAGCACCCGGGACAGAGGGCCCTACGAGCAGTACTTC. Translating it yields CASSTRDRGPYEQYF.

The chain employs TRBV3-1 (or the pseudogene TRBV3-2) and TRBJ1-6; perhaps TRBD1 as D (5 bases). CDR3 length equals 13 residues. CDR1 and CDR2 (germline): LGHDT, YNNKEL (reference sequence). V was shortened by 4 bases and J by 10 bases, with 11 bases between the two germline ends. CDR3: CASSRGDWSPLHF. The CDR3 DNA follows: TGTGCCAGCAGCCGGGGGGATTGGTCACCCCTCCACTTT.

A word on this clone: This sample includes further DNA sequences coding for the same CDR3. The chain couples TRBV27 to TRBJ1-1; 9 bases are a match to TRBD1. Trimming at V came to 5 bases and at J to 5 bases, leaving 6 bases not matched to a gene. Germline lookup yields CDR1 MNHEY and CDR2 SMNVEV (reference sequence). The CDR3 is made up of 14 amino acids. The CDR3 nucleotides are TGTGCCAGCAGTACGGGACAGGGCCGGACTGAAGCTTTCTTT. Residues: CASSTGQGRTEAFF.

The chain recombines TRBV27 with TRBJ1-2; no definite D call. V lost 3 bases and J lost 4, with 9 bases in between. The CDR3 consists of 13 residues. Germline V gives CDR1 MNHEY, CDR2 SMNVEV (reference sequence). CDR3 amino acids: CASSFGQSYGYTF. As DNA, the CDR3 is TGTGCCAGCAGTTTTGGGCAGAGCTATGGCTACACCTTC.

This chain uses TRBV18 with TRBJ1-1; TRBD1 matches 8 bases. The germline CDR1 and CDR2 sequences are KGHSH and LQKENI. The junction had 5 bases not matched to a gene; V was cut back by 6 bases and J by 5 bases. The CDR3 sequence is 13 residues long. The CDR3 loop reads CASSQGARTEAFF. DNA for the CDR3: TGTGCCAGCTCGCAGGGGGCTCGAACTGAAGCTTTCTTT.

The CDR3, as DNA: TGTGCCAGCAGTTCGGGGAACACTGAAGCTTTCTTT. Translating it yields CASSSGNTEAFF. The chain is built from TRBV6-2 or TRBV6-3 and TRBJ1-1, with D unresolved. Germline values: CDR1 MNHEY, CDR2 SVGEGT. Deletions cut 4 bases from V and 1 base from J, with 4 bases between. The CDR3 has 12 amino acids.

The V and J genes are TRBV2 and TRBJ1-2, with 8 bases identical to TRBD1. Trimming removed 9 bases from V and 4 bases from J; junction bases left unmatched: 10. The CDR3 is made up of 14 amino acids. Germline V CDR1 and CDR2: SNHLY, FYNNEI. Here the CDR3 DNA reads TGTGCCAGTGAGGGTACAGGGGGGATCTATGGCTACACCTTC. Protein: CASEGTGGIYGYTF.

This chain links TRBV6-1 with TRBJ1-2; D gene ambiguous. In germline, CDR1 is MNHNS, CDR2 SASEGT. V lost 3 bases, J lost 8 bases, and 16 bases lay in between. The CDR3 runs to 14 residues. DNA for the CDR3: TGTGCCAGCAGTGATTCGGGAGGGTTGGAGGGCTACACCTTC. It translates to CASSDSGGLEGYTF.

The chain joins TRBV4-1 to TRBJ1-1; TRBD1 matches 8 bases. V shed 6 bases and J 1 base; nucleotides not matched to a gene: 7. Germline V gene data show CDR1 as MGHRA and CDR2 as YSYEKL. The CDR3 spans 15 residues. In DNA, the CDR3 is TGCGCCAGCAGTCGAGGACAGGGTGGGAACACTGAAGCTTTCTTT. This codes for CASSRGQGGNTEAFF.